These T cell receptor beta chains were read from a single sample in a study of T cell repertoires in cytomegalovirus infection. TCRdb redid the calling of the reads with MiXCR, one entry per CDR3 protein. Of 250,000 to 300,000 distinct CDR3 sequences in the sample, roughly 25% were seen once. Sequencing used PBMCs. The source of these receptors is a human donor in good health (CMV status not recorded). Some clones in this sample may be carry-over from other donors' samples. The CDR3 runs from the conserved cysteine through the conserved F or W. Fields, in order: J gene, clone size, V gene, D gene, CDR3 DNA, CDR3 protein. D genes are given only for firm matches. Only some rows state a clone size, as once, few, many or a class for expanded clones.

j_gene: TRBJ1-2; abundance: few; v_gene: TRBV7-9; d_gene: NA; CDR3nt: TGTGCCAGCAGCTTAGTCCAGGGGAGACCCAACTATGGCTACACCTTC; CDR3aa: CASSLVQGRPNYGYTF
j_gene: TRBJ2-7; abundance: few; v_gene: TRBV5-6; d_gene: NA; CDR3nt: TGTGCCAGCAGCTTGGCCGGGAACACCTACGAGCAGTACTTC; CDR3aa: CASSLAGNTYEQYF
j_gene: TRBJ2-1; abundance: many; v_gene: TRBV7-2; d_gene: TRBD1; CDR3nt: TGTGCCAGCAGCCCGGCGGGACAGGGGACCTACAATGAGCAGTTCTTC; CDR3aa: CASSPAGQGTYNEQFF
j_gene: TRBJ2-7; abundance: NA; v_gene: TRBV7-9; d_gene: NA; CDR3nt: TGTGCCAGCAGCTTAGAGATCAACAGGGAGCAGTACTTC; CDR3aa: CASSLEINREQYF
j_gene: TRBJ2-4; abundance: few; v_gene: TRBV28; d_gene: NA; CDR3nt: TGTGCCAGCAGTTTATCGGGGGTTGACATTCAGTACTTC; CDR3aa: CASSLSGVDIQYF
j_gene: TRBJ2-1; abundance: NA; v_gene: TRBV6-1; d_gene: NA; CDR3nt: TGTGCCAGCAGTTCCCCCAGTAGGGCGGGGAATGAGCAGTTCTTC; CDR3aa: CASSSPSRAGNEQFF
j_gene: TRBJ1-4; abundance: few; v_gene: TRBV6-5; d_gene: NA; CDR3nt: TGTGCCAGCAGTTACATGGGGTCAGCTGATGAAAAACTGTTTTTT; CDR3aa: CASSYMGSADEKLFF
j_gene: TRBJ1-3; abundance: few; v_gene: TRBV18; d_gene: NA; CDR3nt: TGTGCCAGCTCACGAGACAGCGTCTCTGGAAACACCATATATTTT; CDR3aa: CASSRDSVSGNTIYF
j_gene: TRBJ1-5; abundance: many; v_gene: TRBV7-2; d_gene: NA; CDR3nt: TGTGCCAGCAGCTTACAGGGGACCAATCAGCCCCAGCATTTT; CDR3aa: CASSLQGTNQPQHF
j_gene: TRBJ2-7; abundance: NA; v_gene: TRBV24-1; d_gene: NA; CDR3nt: TGTGCCACCAGTGATAGCGGGCCTTCCGGAGTCTACGAGCAGTACTTC; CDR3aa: CATSDSGPSGVYEQYF
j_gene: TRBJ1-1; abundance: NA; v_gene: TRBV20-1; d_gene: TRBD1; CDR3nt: TGCAGTGCTAGAGAGTCCGGGCAGGGGGCAACTGAAGCTTTCTTT; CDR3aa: CSARESGQGATEAFF
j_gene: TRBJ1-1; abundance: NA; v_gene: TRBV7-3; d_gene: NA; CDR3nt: TGTGCCAGCAATTTCGGAGGGAACACTGAAGCTTTCTTT; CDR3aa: CASNFGGNTEAFF
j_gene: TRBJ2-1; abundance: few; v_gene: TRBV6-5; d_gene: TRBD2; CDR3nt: TGTGCCAGCAGTTACTCCGTTACTAGCGGGAAGGATGAGCAGTTCTTC; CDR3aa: CASSYSVTSGKDEQFF
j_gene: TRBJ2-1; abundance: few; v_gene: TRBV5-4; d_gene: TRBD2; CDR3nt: TGTGCCAGCAGCCCGGGAAGTAGCGGGACCAAGGATGAGCAGTTCTTC; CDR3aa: CASSPGSSGTKDEQFF
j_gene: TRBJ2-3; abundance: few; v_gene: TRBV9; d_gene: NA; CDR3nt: TGTGCCAGCAGCCCAGGGGTCGGTACGCAGTATTTT; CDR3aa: CASSPGVGTQYF
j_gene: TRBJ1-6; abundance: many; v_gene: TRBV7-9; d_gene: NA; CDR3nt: TGTGCCAGCAGCTTCGGAGACCTCAGGGTCGCACCCCTCCACTTT; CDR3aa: CASSFGDLRVAPLHF
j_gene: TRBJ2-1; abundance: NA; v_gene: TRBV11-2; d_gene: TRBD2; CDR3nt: TGTGCCAGCAGCCCGACTAGCGGTTACAGCTCCTACAATGAGCAGTTCTTC; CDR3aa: CASSPTSGYSSYNEQFF
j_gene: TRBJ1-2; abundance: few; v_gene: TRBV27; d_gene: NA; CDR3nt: TGTGCCAGCAGGCACGCAGGTGGGACATCTAACTATGGCTACACCTTC; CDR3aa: CASRHAGGTSNYGYTF
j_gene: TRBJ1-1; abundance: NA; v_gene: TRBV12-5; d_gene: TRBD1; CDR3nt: TGTGCTAGTGGTACGGGACAGGGGGACACTGAAGCTTTCTTT; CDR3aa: CASGTGQGDTEAFF
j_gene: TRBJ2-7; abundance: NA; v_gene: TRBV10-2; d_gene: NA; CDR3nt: TGCGCCAGCAGTGTCGGGACGATGGGCCGGGGGCAGTACTTC; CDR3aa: CASSVGTMGRGQYF
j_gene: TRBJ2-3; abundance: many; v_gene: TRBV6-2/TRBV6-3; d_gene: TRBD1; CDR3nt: TGTGCCAGCAGTTACTCGACAGGGGCAGATACGCAGTATTTT; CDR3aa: CASSYSTGADTQYF
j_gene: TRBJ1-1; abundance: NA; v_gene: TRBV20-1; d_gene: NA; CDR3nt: TGCAGTGTGGAGGAAAACACTGAAGCTTTCTTT; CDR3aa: CSVEENTEAFF
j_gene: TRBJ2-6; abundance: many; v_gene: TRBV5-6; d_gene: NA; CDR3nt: TGTGCCAGCAGCTTGAGTCTCCGGGGTCTTGAAGCCAACGTCCTGACTTTC; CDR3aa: CASSLSLRGLEANVLTF
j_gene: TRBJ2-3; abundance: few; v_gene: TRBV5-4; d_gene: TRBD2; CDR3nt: TGTGCCAGCAGCTTCCGGACTAGCGTCACAGATACGCAGTATTTT; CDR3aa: CASSFRTSVTDTQYF
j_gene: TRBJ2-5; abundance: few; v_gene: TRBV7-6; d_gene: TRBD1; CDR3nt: TGTGCCAGCAGCGGAAGGGGACAGGGAGGCCAAGAGACCCAGTACTTC; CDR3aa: CASSGRGQGGQETQYF
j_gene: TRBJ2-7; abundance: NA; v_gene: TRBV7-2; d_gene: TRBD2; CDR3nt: TGTGCCAGCAGCTTGGGGACTAGCGGAGCCTCCTACGAGCAGTACTTC; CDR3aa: CASSLGTSGASYEQYF
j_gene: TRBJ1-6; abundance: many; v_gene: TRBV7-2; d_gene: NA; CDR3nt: TGTGCCAGCAGCAGAAAGACAGTAGTTAATTCACCCCTCCACTTT; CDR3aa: CASSRKTVVNSPLHF
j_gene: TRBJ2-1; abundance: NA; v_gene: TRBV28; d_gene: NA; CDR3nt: TGTGCCAGCAACCAGGCCCAGTACAATGAGCAGTTCTTC; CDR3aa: CASNQAQYNEQFF
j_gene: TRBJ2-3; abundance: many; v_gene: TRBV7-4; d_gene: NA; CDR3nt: TGTGCCAGCAGCCCGAGGCGAGGGCAGGGCACAGATACGCAGTATTTT; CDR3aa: CASSPRRGQGTDTQYF
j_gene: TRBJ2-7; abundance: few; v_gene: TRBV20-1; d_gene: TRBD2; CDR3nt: TGCAGTGCCCCGGCGGGGGTGAGGAACGAGCAGTACTTC; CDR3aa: CSAPAGVRNEQYF
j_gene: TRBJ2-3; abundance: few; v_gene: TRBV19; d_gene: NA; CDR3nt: TGTGCCAGTCGGCCGGGGGCCACAGATACGCAGTATTTT; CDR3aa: CASRPGATDTQYF
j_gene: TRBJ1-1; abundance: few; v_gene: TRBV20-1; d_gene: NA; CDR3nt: TGCAGTGCTAGAGAGCGAGAGATTTTGAACACTGAAGCTTTCTTT; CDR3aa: CSAREREILNTEAFF
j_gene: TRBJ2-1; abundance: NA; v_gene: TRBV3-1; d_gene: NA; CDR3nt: TGTGCCAGCAGCCGCCCAGCCCCGGGTCCCAGGAGAGGCAATGAGCAGTTCTTC; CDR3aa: CASSRPAPGPRRGNEQFF
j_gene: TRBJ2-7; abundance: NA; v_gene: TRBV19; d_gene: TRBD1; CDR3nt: TGTGCCAGTAGTGACCCCGGGACAGGGGGCAAGGAGCAGTACTTC; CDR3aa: CASSDPGTGGKEQYF
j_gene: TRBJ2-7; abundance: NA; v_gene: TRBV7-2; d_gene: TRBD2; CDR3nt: TGTGCCAGCAGCTTAGTATCAGGCGGGGGGGGGGGGGGTGAGCAGTACTTC; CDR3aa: CASSLVSGGGGGGEQYF
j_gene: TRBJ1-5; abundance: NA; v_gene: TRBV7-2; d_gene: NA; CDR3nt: TGTGCCAGCAGCCCCTACCGGGACATAGACAATCAGCCCCAGCATTTT; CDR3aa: CASSPYRDIDNQPQHF
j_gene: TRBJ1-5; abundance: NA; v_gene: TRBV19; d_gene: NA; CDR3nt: TGTGCCAGTAGTATTCCGTGGGGGGGGGCGTGGAGCAATCAGCCCCAGCATTTT; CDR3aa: CASSIPWGGAWSNQPQHF
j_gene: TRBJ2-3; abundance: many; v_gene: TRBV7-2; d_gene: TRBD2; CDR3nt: TGTGCCAGCACCGCGGCGACGGGACTAGTGAGAGATACGCAGTATTTT; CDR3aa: CASTAATGLVRDTQYF
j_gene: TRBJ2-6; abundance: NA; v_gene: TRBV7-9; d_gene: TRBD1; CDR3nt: TGTGCCAGCAGCCAGGGGGCGTATCGCTCTGGGGCCAACGTCCTGACTTTC; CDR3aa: CASSQGAYRSGANVLTF
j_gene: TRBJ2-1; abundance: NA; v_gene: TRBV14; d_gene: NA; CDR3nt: TGTGCCAGCAGCCAGACCCTAGAAAATGAGCAGTTCTTC; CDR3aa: CASSQTLENEQFF
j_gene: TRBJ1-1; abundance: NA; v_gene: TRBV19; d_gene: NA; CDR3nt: TGTGCCAGTAGAGTCGTGGGGGGGCCTGAAGCTTTCTTT; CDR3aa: CASRVVGGPEAFF
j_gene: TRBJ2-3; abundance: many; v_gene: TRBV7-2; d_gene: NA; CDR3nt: TGTGCCAGCAGCCGTGCCCCGGGTACGCAGTATTTT; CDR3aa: CASSRAPGTQYF
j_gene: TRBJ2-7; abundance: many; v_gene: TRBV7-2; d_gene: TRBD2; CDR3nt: TGTGCCAGCAGCTCGACTAGCGGCCCGGTCTCCTACGAGCAGTACTTC; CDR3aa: CASSSTSGPVSYEQYF
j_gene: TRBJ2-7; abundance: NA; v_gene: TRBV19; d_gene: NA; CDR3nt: TGTGCCAGTAGTCTCATTGGTGGGTACGAGCAGTACTTC; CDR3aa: CASSLIGGYEQYF
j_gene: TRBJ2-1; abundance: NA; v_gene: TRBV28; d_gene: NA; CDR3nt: TGTGCCAGCGGGTGGGGAACCTACAATGAGCAGTTCTTC; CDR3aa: CASGWGTYNEQFF
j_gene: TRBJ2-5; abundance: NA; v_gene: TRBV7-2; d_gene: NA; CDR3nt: TGTGCCAGCAGCTTAGCACGGATACAAGAGACCCAGTACTTC; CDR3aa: CASSLARIQETQYF
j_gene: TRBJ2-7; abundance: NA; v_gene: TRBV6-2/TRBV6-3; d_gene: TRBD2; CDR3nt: TGTGCCAGCACCGGACTAGCGGGCAGAAGGGTGGACGAGCAGTACTTC; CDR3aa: CASTGLAGRRVDEQYF
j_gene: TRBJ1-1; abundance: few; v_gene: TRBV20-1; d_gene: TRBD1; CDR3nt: TGCAGTGCTAGTGAGGGGGCCATGAACACTGAAGCTTTCTTT; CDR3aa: CSASEGAMNTEAFF
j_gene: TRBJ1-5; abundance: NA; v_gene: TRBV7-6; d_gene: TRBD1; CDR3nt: TGTGCCAGCAGCCGTCACAGGGGGCGAACAGAGGATCAGCCCCAGCATTTT; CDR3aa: CASSRHRGRTEDQPQHF
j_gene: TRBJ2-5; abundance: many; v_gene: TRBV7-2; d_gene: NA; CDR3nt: TGTGCCAGCAGCGGCAATACGGGGGCGCTTGAGACCCAGTACTTC; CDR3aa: CASSGNTGALETQYF
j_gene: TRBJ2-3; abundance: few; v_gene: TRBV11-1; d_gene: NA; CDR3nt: TGTGCCAGCAGCCGGATGATGGCAGATACGCAGTATTTT; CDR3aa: CASSRMMADTQYF
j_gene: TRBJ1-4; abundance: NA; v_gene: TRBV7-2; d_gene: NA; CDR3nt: TGTGCCAGCAGCTTAGGAACCCGCCCAAATGGTGAAAAACTGTTTTTT; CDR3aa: CASSLGTRPNGEKLFF
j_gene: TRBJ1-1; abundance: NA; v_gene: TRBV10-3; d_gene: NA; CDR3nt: TGTGCCATCAGTGACCGGTATTCGAACACTGAAGCTTTCTTT; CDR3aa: CAISDRYSNTEAFF
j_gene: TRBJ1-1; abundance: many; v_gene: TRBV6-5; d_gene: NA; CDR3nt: TGTGCCAGCAGTCCCCGGGGGGGGGCCAACGAAGCTTTCTTT; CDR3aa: CASSPRGGANEAFF
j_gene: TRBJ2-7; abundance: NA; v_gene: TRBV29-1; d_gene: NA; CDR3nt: TGCAGCGTTGAAGCCAGGACGGCACCCTACGAGCAGTACTTC; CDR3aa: CSVEARTAPYEQYF
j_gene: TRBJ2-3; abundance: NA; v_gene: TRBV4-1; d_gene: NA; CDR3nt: TGCGCCAGCAGCTGGACAGCGGAAATTCGCACAGATACGCAGTATTTT; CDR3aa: CASSWTAEIRTDTQYF
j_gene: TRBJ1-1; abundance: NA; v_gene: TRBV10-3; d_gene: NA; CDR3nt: TGTGCCATCAGCGTTGATAAGGGGAACACTGAAGCTTTCTTT; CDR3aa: CAISVDKGNTEAFF
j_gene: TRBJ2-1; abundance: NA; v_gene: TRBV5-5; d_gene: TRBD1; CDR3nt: TGTGCCAGCAGCTTAAACAGGGGAAGGAATGAGCAGTTCTTC; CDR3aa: CASSLNRGRNEQFF
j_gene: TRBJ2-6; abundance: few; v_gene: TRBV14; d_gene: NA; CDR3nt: TGTGCCAGCAGCCAAGCCCTGCTAGCCGGGGCCAACGTCCTGACTTTC; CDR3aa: CASSQALLAGANVLTF